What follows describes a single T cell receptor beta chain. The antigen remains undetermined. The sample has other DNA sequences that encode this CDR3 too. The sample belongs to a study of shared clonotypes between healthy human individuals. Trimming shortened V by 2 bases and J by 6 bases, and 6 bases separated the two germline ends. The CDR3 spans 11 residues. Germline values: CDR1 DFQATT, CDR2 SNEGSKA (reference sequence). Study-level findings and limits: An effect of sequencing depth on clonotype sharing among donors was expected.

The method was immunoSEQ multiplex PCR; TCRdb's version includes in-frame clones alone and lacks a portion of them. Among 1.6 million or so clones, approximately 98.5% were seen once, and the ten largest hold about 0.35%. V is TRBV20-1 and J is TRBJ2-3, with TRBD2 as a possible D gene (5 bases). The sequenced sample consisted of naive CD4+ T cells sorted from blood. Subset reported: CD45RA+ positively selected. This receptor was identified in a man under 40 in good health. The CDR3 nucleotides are TGCAGTGCTAGAACGGGGGATACGCAGTATTTT. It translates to CSARTGDTQYF.